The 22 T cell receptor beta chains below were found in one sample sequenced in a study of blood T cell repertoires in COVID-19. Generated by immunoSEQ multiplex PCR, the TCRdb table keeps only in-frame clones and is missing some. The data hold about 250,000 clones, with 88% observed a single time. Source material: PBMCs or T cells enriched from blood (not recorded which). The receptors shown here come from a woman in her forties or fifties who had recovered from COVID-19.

The CDR3 DNA follows: TGCGCCAGCAGCCGGGATGCGACTAGCGGGAGCTCCTACGAGCAGTACTTC. Amino acids: CASSRDATSGSSYEQYF. The chain couples TRBV4-3 to TRBJ2-7, with 12 bases that match TRBD2. The CDR3 is 17 amino acids. Germline CDR1 reads LGHNA; CDR2 reads YSLEER. The V gene end was trimmed by 4 bases and the J gene end by 0 bases; junction bases not matched to a gene: 7.

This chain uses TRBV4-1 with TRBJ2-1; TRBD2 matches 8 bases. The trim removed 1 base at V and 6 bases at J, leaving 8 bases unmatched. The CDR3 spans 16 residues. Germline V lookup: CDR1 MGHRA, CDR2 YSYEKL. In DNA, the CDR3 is TGCGCCAGCAGCCAAGGGTGGGCTAGCGGGCCCAATGAGCAGTTCTTC. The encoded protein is CASSQGWASGPNEQFF.

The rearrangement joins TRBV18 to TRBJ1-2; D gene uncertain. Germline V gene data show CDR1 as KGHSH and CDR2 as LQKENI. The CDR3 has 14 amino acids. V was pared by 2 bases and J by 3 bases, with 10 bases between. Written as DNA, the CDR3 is TGTGCCAGCTCACCAGCGTTAGCGGACTATGGCTACACCTTC. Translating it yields CASSPALADYGYTF.

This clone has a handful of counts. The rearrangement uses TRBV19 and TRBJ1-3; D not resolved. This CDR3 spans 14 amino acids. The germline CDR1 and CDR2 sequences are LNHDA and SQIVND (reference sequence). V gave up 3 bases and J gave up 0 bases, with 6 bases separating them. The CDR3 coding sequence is TGTGCCAGTAGTATCCCCCGCTCTGGAAACACCATATATTTT. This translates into CASSIPRSGNTIYF. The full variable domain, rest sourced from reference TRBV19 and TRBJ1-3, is DGGITQSPKYLFRKEGQNVTLSCEQNLNHDAMYWYRQDPGQGLRLIYYSQIVNDFQKGDIAEGYSVSREKKESFPLTVTSAQKNPTAFYLCASSIPRSGNTIYFGEGSWLTVV.

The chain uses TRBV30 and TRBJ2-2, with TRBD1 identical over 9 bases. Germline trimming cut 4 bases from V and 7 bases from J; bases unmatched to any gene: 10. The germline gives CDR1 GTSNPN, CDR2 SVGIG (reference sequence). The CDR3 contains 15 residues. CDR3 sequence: CAWKAPDRGSGELFF. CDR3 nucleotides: TGTGCCTGGAAGGCCCCTGACAGGGGGAGCGGGGAGCTGTTTTTT.

This chain's CDR3 is CASSLSRGPYEQYF. CDR3 DNA sequence: TGTGCCAGCAGTTTATCGCGGGGTCCCTACGAGCAGTACTTC. V usage is TRBV27 and J usage is TRBJ2-7; weak D call: TRBD2 (6 bases). The V gene's germline CDR1 is MNHEY and CDR2 SMNVEV (reference sequence). This CDR3 contains 14 residues. V dropped 0 bases and J dropped 2 bases, with 8 bases sitting between them.

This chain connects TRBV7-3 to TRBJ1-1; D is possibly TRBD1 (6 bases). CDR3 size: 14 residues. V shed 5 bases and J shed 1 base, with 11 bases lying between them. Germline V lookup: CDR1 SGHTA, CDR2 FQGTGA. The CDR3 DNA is TGTGCCAGCAGCCCAGGGGCCGGGAACACTGAAGCTTTCTTT. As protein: CASSPGAGNTEAFF.

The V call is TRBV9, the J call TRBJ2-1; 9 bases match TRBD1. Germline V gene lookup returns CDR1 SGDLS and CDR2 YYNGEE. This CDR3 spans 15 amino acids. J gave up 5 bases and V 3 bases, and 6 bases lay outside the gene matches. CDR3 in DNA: TGTGCCAGCAGCGACACAGGGGGCCGTAACAATGAGCAGTTCTTC. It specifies CASSDTGGRNNEQFF.

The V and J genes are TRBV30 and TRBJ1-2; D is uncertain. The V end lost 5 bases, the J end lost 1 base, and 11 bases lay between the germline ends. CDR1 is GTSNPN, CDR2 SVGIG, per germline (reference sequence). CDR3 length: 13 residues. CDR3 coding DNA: TGTGCCTGGGAAGGAGGGTTTAACTATGGCTACACCTTC. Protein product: CAWEGGFNYGYTF. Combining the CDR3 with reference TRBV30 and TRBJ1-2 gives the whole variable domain SQTIHQWPATLVQPVGSPLSLECTVEGTSNPNLYWYRQAAGRGLQLLFYSVGIGQISSEVPQNLSASRPQDRQFILSSKKLLLSDSGFYLCAWEGGFNYGYTFGSGTRLTVV.

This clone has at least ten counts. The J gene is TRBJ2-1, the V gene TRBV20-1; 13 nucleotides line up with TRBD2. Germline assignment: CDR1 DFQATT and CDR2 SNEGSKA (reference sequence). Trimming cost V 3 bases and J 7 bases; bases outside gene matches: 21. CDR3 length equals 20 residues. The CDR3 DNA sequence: TGCAGTGCTAGTGGTACCGGGACTAGCGGGGCGTGGGCGGCTTTGAATGAGCAGTTCTTC. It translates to CSASGTGTSGAWAALNEQFF.

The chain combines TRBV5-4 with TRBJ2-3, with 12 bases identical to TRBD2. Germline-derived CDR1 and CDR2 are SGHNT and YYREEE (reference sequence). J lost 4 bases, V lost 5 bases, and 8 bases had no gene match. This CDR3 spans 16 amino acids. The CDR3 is CASRLSSGRGADTQYF. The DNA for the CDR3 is TGTGCCAGCAGACTTTCTAGCGGGAGGGGGGCAGATACGCAGTATTTT. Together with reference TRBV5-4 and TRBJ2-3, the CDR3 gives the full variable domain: ETGVTQSPTHLIKTRGQQVTLRCSSQSGHNTVSWYQQALGQGPQFIFQYYREEENGRGNFPPRFSGLQFPNYSSELNVNALELDDSALYLCASRLSSGRGADTQYFGPGTRLTVL.

The CDR3 spells CASRVGLEYNEQFF. The CDR3 DNA sequence: TGTGCCAGCAGGGTGGGGCTGGAATACAATGAGCAGTTCTTC. V and J are TRBV11-3 and TRBJ2-1; possibly TRBD1 for D (5 bases). CDR1 and CDR2 (germline): SGHNT, YENEEA. V lost 6 bases, J lost 4 bases, and 13 bases lay in between. This CDR3 has 14 amino acids.

The CDR3: CSASKTTNEQFF. The CDR3 DNA sequence: TGCAGTGCTAGTAAGACTACGAATGAGCAGTTCTTC. The chain joins TRBV20-1 to TRBJ2-1, with a possible D match to TRBD2 (5 bases). The CDR3 length is 12 residues. V was trimmed by 3 bases and J by 7 bases, leaving 10 bases between them. Germline loops: CDR1 DFQATT, CDR2 SNEGSKA (reference sequence).

For the CDR3, the DNA is TGTGCCTGGAACGGAGAGGGCGCACCCCTCCACTTT. Its translation is CAWNGEGAPLHF. V gene TRBV30 combines with J gene TRBJ1-6; D not certain. Germline values: CDR1 GTSNPN, CDR2 SVGIG (reference sequence). Trimming took 4 bases from V and 11 from J, leaving 12 bases between them. The CDR3 contains 12 residues.

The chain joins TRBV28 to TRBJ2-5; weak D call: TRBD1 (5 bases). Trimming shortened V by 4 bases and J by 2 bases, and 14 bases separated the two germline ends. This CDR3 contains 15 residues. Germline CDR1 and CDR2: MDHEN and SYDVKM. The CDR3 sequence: CASSSRGDRQETQYF. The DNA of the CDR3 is TGTGCCAGCAGTTCTAGAGGTGACAGACAAGAGACCCAGTACTTC.

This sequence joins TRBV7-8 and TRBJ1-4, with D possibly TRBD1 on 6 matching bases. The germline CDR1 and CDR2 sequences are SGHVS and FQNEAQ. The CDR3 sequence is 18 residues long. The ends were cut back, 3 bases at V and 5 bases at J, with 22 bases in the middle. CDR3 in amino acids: CASSLILGRGRLNEKLFF. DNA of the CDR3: TGTGCCAGCAGCTTGATCCTCGGCAGGGGAAGACTGAATGAAAAACTGTTTTTT.

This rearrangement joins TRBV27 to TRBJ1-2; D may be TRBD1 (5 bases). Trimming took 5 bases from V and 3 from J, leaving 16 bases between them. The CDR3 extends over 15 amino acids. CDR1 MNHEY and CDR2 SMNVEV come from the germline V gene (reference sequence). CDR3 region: CASSPQGLRHYGYTF. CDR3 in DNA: TGTGCCAGCAGTCCCCAGGGACTGAGGCACTATGGCTACACCTTC.

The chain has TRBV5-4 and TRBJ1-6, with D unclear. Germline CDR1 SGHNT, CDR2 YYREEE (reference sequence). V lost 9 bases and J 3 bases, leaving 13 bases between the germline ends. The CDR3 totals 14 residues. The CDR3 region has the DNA TGTGCCACCGCCCGAGAGAGCTATAATTCACCCCTCCACTTT. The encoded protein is CATARESYNSPLHF.

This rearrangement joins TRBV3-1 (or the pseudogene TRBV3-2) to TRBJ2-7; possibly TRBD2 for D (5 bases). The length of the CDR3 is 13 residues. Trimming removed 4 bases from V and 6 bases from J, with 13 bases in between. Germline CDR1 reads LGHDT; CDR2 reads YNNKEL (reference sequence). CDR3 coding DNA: TGTGCCAGCAGCCCTCCCCGGGGTGCCGAGCAGTACTTC. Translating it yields CASSPPRGAEQYF.

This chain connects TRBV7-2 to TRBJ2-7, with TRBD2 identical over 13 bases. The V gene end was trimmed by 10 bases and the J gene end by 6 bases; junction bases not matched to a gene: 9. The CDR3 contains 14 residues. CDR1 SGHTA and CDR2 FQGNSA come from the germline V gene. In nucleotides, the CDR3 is TGTGCCACTCTAGGACTAGCGGGAGTTGGCGAGCAGTACTTC. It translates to CATLGLAGVGEQYF.

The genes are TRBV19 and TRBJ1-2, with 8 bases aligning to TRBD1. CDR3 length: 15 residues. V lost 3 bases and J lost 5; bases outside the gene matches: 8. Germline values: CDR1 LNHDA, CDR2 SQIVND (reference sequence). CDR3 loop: CASSIIGTGSYGYTF. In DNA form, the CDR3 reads TGTGCCAGTAGTATCATCGGGACAGGATCGTATGGCTACACCTTC.

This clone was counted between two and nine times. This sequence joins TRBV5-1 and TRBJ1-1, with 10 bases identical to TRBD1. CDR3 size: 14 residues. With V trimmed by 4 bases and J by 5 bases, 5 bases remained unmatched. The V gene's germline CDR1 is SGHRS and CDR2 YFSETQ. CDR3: CASSADRGSTEAFF. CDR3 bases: TGCGCCAGCAGCGCGGACAGGGGGTCGACTGAAGCTTTCTTT.